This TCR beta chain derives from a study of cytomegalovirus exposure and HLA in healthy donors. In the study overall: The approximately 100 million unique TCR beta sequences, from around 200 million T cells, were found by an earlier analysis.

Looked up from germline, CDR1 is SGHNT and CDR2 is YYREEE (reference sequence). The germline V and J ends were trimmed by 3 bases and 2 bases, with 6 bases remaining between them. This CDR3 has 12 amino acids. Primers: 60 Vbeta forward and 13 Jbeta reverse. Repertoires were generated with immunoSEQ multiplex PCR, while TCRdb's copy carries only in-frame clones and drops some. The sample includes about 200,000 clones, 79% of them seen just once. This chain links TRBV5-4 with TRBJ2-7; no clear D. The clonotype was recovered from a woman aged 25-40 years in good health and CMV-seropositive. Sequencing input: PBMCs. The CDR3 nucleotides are TGTGCCAGCAGCTCCCAGGCCTACGAGCAGTACTTC. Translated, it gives CASSSQAYEQYF.